Sequencing of this T cell receptor beta chain was carried out in a study of blood T cell repertoires in COVID-19. Per the original data handling: Cell counts per sample came from amplifying reference gene primers. Generated by immunoSEQ multiplex PCR, the TCRdb table keeps only in-frame clones and is missing some. V and J calls and clone size are those listed in that table; D and trimming were worked out from the DNA. Here the sample spans 150,000 to 200,000 clones, over 75% being singletons. Recovered Cohort 3 donors showed two negative PCRs, clearance, or symptom resolution. Germline V CDR1 and CDR2: SGHTA, FQGNSA. The CDR3 covers 15 residues. V lost 2 bases, J lost 7 bases, and 5 bases stayed unmatched.

The chain has TRBV7-2 and TRBJ2-3; 11 bases fit TRBD2. The sequenced sample was PBMCs or T cells enriched from blood (not recorded which). This receptor was taken from a woman between 50 and 59 years old who had recovered from COVID-19. The CDR3, as DNA: TGTGCCAGCAGCTTAAGGACTAGCGGGTTTAATACGCAGTATTTT. Its protein product is CASSLRTSGFNTQYF.